This T cell receptor beta chain appears in the sequencing data of a study of blood T cell repertoires in COVID-19. Study at large: Nucleic acid was either cDNA or gDNA, and it came from T cells, B-cell-depleted T cells, or PBMCs.

In the authors' methods: For nucleated cells, counts were estimated from reference gene primer amplification. The data were produced by immunoSEQ multiplex PCR, yet TCRdb's version contains in-frame clones alone and is incomplete. That table is the source of V, J and clone size, and D and trimming were worked out from the DNA. Found here are 84,000 or so clones, 83% of them singletons; the top ten hold roughly 30%. Germline loops: CDR1 SGHDN, CDR2 FVKESK. The ends lost 4 bases at V and 8 bases at J; junction bases unmatched: 6. The CDR3 is made up of 15 amino acids. The clonotype comes from a woman older than 75 with acute or convalescent COVID-19. The V gene is TRBV14, the J gene TRBJ1-4; 11 nucleotides agree with TRBD1. Sequencing was done on a sample of peripheral blood. CDR3 nucleotide sequence: TGTGCCAGCAGCCTTTTCCGGACAGGGGGCGAAAAACTGTTTTTT. This codes for CASSLFRTGGEKLFF.